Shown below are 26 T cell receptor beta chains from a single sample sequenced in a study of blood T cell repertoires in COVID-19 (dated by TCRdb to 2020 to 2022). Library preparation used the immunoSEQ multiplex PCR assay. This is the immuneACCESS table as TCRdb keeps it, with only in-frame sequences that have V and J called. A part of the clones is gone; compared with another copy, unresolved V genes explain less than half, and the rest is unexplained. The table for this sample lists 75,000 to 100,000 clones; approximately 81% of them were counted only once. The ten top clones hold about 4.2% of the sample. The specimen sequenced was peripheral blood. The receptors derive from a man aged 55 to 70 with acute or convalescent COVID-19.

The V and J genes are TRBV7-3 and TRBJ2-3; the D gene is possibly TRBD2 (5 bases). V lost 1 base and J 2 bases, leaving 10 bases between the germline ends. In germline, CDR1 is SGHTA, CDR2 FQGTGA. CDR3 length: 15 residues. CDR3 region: CASSLMGGPTDTQYF. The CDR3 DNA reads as TGTGCCAGCAGCTTAATGGGCGGGCCCACAGATACGCAGTATTTT. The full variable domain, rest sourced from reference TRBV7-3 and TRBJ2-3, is GAGVSQTPSNKVTEKGKYVELRCDPISGHTALYWYRQSLGQGPEFLIYFQGTGAADDSGLPNDRFFAVRPEGSVSTLKIQRTERGDSAVYLCASSLMGGPTDTQYFGPGTRLTVL.

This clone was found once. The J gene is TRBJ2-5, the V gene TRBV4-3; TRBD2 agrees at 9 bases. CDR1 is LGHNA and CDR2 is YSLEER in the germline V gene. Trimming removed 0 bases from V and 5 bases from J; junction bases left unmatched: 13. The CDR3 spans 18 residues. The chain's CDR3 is CASSQERLAGNRAETQYF. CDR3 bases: TGCGCCAGCAGCCAAGAAAGGCTAGCGGGAAATCGGGCCGAGACCCAGTACTTC.

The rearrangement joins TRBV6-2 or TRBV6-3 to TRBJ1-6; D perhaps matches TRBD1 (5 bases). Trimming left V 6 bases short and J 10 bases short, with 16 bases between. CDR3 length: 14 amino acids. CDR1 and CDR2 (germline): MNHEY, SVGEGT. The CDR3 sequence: CASSRTGGDSPLHF. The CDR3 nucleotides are TGTGCCAGCAGCCGCACTGGAGGGGACTCACCCCTCCACTTT.

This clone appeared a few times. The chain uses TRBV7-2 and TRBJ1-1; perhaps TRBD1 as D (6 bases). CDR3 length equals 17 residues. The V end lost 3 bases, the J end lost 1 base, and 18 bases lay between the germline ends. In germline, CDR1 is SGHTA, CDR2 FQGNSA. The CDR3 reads CASSLSTVGHSNTEAFF. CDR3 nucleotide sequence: TGTGCCAGCAGCTTGTCTACCGTGGGACACTCGAACACTGAAGCTTTCTTT. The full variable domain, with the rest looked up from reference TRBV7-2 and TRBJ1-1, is GAGVSQSPSNKVTEKGKDVELRCDPISGHTALYWYRQSLGQGLEFLIYFQGNSAPDKSGLPSDRFSAERTGGSVSTLTIQRTQQEDSAVYLCASSLSTVGHSNTEAFFGQGTRLTVV.

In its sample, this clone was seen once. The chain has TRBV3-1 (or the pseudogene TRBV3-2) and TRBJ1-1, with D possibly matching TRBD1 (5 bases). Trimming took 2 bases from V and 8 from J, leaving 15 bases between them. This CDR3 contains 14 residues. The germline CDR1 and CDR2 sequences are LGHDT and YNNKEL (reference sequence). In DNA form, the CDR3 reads TGTGCCAGCAGCCAAATCATTTCGGGGGTCGAAGCTTTCTTT. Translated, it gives CASSQIISGVEAFF.

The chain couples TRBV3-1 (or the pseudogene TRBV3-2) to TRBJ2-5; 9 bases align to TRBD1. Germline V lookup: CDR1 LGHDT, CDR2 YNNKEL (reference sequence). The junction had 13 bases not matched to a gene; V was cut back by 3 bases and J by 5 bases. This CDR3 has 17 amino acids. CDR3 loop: CASSHWDREFVRETQYF. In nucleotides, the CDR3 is TGTGCCAGCAGCCATTGGGACAGGGAGTTCGTAAGGGAGACCCAGTACTTC.

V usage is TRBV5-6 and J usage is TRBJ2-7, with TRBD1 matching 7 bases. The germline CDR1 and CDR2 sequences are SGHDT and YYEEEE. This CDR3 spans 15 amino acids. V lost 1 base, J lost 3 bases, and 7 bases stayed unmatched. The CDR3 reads CASSLSGTANYEQYF. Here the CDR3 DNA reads TGTGCCAGCAGCTTGTCCGGGACAGCGAACTACGAGCAGTACTTC.

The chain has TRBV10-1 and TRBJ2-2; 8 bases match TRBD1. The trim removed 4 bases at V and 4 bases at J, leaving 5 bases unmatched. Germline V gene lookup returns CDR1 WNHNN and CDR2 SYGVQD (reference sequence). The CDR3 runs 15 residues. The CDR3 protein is CASSVMGTGTGELFF. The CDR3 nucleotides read TGCGCCAGCAGTGTCATGGGGACAGGCACCGGGGAGCTGTTTTTT.

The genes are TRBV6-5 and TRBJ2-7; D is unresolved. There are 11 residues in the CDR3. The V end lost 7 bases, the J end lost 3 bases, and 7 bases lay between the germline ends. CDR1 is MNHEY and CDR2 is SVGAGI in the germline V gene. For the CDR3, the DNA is TGTGCCAGCACCGCGAACTACGAGCAGTACTTC. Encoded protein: CASTANYEQYF.

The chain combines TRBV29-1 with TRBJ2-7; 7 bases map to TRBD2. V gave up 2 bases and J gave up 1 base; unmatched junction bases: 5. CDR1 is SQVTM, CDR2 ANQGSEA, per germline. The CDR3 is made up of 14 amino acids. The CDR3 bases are TGCAGCGTTGAACTAGCGGATTTATCCTACGAGCAGTACTTC. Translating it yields CSVELADLSYEQYF.

The DNA for the CDR3 is TGTGCCTGGATGGGGCAAAATTCACCCCTCCACTTT. It encodes CAWMGQNSPLHF. The chain links TRBV30 to TRBJ1-6, with a possible D match to TRBD1 (5 bases). Per the germline V gene, CDR1 is GTSNPN and CDR2 is SVGIG (reference sequence). The V gene lost 4 bases and the J gene lost 7 bases, with 8 bases spanning the gap. The CDR3 extends over 12 amino acids.

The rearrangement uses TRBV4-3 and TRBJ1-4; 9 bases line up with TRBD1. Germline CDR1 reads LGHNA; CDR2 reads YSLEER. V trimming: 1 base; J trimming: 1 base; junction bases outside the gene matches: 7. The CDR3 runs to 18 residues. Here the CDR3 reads CASSQVVGQGGTNEKLFF. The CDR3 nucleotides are TGCGCCAGCAGCCAAGTGGTGGGACAGGGCGGAACTAATGAAAAACTGTTTTTT.

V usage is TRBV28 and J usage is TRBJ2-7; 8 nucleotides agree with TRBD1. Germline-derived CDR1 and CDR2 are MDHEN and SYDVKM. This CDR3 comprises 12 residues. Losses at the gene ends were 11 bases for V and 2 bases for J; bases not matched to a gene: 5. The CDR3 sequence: CAWGQAPYEQYF. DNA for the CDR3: TGTGCCTGGGGACAGGCCCCCTACGAGCAGTACTTC.

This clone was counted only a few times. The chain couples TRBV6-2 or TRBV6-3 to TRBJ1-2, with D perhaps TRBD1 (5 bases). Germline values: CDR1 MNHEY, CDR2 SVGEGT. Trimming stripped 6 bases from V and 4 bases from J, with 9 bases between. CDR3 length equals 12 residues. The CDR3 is CASSEQAYGYTF. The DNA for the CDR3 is TGTGCCAGCAGCGAACAGGCCTATGGCTACACCTTC.

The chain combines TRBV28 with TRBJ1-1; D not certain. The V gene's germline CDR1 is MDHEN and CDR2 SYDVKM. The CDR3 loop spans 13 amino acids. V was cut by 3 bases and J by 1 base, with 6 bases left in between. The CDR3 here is CASSLQKNTEAFF. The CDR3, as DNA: TGTGCCAGCAGTTTGCAGAAGAACACTGAAGCTTTCTTT. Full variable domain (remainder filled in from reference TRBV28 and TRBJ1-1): DVKVTQSSRYLVKRTGEKVFLECVQDMDHENMFWYRQDPGLGLRLIYFSYDVKMKEKGDIPEGYSVSREKKERFSLILESASTNQTSMYLCASSLQKNTEAFFGQGTRLTVV.

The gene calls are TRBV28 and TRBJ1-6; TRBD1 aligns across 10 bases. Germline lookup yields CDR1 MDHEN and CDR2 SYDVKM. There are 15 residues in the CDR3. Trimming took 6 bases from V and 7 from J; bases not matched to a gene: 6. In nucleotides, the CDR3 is TGTGCCAGCAGGGGGACAGGGGCTCGGAATTCACCCCTCCACTTT. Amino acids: CASRGTGARNSPLHF.

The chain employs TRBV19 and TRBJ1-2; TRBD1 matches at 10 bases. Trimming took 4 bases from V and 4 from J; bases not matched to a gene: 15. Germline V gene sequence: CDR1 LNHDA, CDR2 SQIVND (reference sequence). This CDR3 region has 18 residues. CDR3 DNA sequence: TGTGCCAGTAGTACGGACAGGGGGTGGTCTTGGAACAGCTATGGCTACACCTTC. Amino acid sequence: CASSTDRGWSWNSYGYTF.

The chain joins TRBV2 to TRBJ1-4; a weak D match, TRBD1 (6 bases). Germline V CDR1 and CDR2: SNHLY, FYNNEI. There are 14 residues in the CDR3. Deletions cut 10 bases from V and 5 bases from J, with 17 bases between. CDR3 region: CATHEQGPNEKLFF. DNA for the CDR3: TGTGCCACCCACGAACAGGGCCCGAATGAAAAACTGTTTTTT.

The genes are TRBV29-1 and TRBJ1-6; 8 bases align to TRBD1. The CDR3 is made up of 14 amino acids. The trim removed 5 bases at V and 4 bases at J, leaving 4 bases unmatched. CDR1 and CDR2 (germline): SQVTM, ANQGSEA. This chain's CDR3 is CSVSTGGYNSPLHF. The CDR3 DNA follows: TGCAGCGTTAGTACAGGGGGATATAATTCACCCCTCCACTTT.

The CDR3 here is CSVVDTRDSSYNEQFF. CDR3 in DNA: TGCAGCGTTGTAGATACTCGGGACAGCTCGTACAATGAGCAGTTCTTC. J is TRBJ2-1 and V is TRBV29-1; 7 bases agree with TRBD1. CDR3 length: 16 amino acids. V was pared by 4 bases and J by 4 bases, with 13 bases of the junction left unmatched. Germline V gene lookup returns CDR1 SQVTM and CDR2 ANQGSEA.

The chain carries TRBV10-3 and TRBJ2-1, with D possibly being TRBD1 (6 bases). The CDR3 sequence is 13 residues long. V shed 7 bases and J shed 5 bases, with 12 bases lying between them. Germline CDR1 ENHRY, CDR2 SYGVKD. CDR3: CAIKGQTNNEQFF. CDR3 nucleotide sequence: TGTGCCATCAAAGGACAGACCAACAATGAGCAGTTCTTC.

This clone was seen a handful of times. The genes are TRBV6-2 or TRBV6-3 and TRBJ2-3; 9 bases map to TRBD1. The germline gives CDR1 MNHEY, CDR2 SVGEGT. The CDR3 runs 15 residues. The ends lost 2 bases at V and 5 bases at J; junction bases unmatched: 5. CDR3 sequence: CASSYGQGIIDTQYF. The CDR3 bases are TGTGCCAGCAGTTACGGACAGGGGATTATAGATACGCAGTATTTT.

As DNA, the CDR3 is TGTGCCAGCAGCTTCTCCGGGGGGGTCTTCACCGGGGAGCTGTTTTTT. Translation: CASSFSGGVFTGELFF. V and J are TRBV7-6 and TRBJ2-2; TRBD2 matches 8 bases. The CDR3 totals 16 residues. The trim removed 3 bases at V and 4 bases at J, leaving 7 bases unmatched. Germline values: CDR1 SGHVS, CDR2 FNYEAQ.

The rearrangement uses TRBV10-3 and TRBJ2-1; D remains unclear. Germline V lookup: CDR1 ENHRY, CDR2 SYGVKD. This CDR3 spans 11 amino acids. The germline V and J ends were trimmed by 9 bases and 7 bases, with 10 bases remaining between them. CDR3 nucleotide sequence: TGTGCCATTACTGCCGAAAATGAGCAGTTCTTC. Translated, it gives CAITAENEQFF.

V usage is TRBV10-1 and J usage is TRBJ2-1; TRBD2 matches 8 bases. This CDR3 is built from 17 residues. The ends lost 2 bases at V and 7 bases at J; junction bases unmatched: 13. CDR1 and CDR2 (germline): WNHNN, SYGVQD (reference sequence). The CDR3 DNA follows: TGCGCCAGCAGTGAGAGCGGGAGCGCGTCCTATTTTAATGAGCAGTTCTTC. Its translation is CASSESGSASYFNEQFF.

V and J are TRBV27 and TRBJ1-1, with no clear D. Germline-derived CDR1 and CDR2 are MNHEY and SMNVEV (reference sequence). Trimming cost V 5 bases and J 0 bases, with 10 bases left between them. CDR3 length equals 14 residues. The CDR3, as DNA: TGTGCCAGCAGTCGTCAGGCGCTGAACACTGAAGCTTTCTTT. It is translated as CASSRQALNTEAFF.